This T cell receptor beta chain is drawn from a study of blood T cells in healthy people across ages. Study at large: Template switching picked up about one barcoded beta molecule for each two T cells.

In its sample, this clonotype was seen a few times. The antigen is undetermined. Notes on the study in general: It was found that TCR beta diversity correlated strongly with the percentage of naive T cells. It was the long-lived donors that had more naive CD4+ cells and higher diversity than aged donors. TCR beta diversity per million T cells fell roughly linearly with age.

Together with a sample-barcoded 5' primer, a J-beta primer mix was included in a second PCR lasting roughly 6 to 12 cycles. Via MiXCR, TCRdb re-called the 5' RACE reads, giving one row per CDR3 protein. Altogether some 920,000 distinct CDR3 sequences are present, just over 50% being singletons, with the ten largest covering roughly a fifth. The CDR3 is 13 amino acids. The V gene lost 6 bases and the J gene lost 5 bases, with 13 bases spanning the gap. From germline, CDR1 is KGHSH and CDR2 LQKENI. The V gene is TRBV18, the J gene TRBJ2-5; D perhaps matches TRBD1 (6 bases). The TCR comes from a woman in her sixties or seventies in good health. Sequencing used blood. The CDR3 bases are TGTGCCAGCTCGCCCCGGGACAAGGAGACCCAGTACTTC. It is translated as CASSPRDKETQYF.